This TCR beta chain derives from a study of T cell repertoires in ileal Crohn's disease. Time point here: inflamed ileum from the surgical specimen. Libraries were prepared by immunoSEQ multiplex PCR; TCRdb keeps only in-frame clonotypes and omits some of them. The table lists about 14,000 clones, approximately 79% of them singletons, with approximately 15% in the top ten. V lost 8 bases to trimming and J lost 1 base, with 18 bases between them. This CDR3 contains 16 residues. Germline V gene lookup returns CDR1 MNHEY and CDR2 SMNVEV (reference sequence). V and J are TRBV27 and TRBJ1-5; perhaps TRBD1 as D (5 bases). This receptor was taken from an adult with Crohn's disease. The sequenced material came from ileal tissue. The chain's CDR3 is CASGDWPLGSNQPQHF. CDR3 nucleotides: TGTGCCAGCGGGGACTGGCCTTTGGGGAGCAATCAGCCCCAGCATTTT.